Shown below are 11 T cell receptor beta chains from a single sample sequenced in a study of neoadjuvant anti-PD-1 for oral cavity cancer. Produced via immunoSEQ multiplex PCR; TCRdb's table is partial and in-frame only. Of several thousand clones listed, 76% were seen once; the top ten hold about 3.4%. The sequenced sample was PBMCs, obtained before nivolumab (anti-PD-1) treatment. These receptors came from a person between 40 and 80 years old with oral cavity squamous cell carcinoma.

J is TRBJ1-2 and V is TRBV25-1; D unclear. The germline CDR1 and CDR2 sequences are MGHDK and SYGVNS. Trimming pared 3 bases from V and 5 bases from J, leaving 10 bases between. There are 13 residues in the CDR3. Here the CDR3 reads CASSEGSPYGYTF. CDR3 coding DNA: TGTGCCAGCAGTGAGGGCAGCCCTTATGGCTACACCTTC.

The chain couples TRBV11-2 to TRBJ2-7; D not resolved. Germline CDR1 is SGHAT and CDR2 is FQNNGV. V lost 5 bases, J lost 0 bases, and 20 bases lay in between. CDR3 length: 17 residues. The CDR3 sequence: CASSPYIGPSSSYEQYF. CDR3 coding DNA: TGTGCCAGCAGCCCCTATATCGGGCCTTCTAGCTCCTACGAGCAGTACTTC.

This CDR3 reads CATSSGGDSGVYEQYF. In nucleotides, the CDR3 is TGTGCCACCAGCAGCGGGGGGGACAGTGGTGTGTACGAGCAGTACTTC. The J gene is TRBJ2-7, the V gene TRBV15, with D perhaps TRBD2 (8 bases). The V gene lost 3 bases and the J gene lost 4 bases, with 19 bases spanning the gap. Germline V CDR1 and CDR2: LNHNV, YYDKDF (reference sequence). The CDR3 has 16 amino acids.

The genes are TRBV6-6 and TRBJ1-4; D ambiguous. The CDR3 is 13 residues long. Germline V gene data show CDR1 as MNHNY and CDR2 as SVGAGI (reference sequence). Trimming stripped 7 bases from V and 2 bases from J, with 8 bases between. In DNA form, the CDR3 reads TGTGCCAGCACCTTGCTCACTAATGAAAAACTGTTTTTT. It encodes CASTLLTNEKLFF.

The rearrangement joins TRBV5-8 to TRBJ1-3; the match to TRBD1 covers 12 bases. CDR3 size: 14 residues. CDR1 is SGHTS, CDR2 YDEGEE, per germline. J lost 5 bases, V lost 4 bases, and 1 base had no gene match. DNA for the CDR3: TGTGCCAGCAGCAGGGACAGGGGGCGAAACACCATATATTTT. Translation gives CASSRDRGRNTIYF.

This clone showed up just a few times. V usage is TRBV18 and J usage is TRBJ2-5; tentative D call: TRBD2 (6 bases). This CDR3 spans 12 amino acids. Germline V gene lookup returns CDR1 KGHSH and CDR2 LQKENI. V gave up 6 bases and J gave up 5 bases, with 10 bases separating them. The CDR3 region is CASSRRGETQYF. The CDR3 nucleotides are TGTGCCAGCTCTCGTCGGGGGGAGACCCAGTACTTC.

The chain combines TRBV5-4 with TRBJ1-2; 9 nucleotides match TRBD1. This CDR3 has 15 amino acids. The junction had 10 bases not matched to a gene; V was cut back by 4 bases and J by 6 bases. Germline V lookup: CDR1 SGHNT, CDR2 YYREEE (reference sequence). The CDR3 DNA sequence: TGTGCCAGCAGCCCACCGGGACAGGGCTTGAATGGCTACACCTTC. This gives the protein CASSPPGQGLNGYTF.

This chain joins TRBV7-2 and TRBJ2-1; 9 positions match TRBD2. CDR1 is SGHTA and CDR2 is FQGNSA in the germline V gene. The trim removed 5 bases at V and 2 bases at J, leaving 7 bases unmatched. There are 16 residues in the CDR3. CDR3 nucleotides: TGTGCCAGCAGCCCGCGACTAGCGGAGACCTACAATGAGCAGTTCTTC. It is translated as CASSPRLAETYNEQFF. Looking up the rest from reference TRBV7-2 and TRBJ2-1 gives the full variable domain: GAGVSQSPSNKVTEKGKDVELRCDPISGHTALYWYRQSLGQGLEFLIYFQGNSAPDKSGLPSDRFSAERTGGSVSTLTIQRTQQEDSAVYLCASSPRLAETYNEQFFGPGTRLTVL.

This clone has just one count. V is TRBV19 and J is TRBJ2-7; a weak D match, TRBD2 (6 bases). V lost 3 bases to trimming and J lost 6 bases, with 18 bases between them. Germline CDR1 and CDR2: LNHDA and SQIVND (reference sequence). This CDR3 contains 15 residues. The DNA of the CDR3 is TGTGCCAGTAGTATCGGGGGACCCTCTCGCTTCGAGCAGTACTTC. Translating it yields CASSIGGPSRFEQYF.

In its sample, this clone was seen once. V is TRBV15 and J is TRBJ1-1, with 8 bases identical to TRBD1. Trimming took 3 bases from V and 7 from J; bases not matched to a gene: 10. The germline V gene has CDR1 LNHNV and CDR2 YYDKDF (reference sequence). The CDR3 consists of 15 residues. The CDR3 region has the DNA TGTGCCACCAGCAGCCTAGACAGGGGACCCCTTGAAGCTTTCTTT. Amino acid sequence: CATSSLDRGPLEAFF. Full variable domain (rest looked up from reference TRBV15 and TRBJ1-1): DAMVIQNPRYQVTQFGKPVTLSCSQTLNHNVMYWYQQKSSQAPKLLFHYYDKDFNNEADTPDNFQSRRPNTSFCFLDIRSPGLGDTAMYLCATSSLDRGPLEAFFGQGTRLTVV.

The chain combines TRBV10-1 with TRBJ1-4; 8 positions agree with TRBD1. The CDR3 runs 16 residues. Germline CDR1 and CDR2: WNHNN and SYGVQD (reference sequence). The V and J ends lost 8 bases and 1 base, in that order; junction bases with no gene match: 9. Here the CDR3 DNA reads TGCGCCAGCCTACGGCCGGGACAGGAAACTAATGAAAAACTGTTTTTT. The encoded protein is CASLRPGQETNEKLFF.